The 28 T cell receptor beta chains given below trace back to one sample, sequenced in a study of molecular identifiers for immune sequencing clone quantification. TCRdb passed the PCR reads through MiXCR, listing each CDR3 protein once. The sample consists of more than 300,000 distinct CDR3 sequences, about a fifth of them appearing once. Sequencing was done on a sample of naive CD8+ T cells from blood, with Jurkat cell RNA spiked in. Documented subset: FACS-sorted CD8+CD4-CCR7+CD45RA+ naive T cells. Receptors originate from a human donor in good health. Some libraries in this study had Jurkat cell RNA spiked in.

In regard to this clonotype: Given a much more abundant clone one base away, this may be a read error. This sequence joins TRBV7-9 and TRBJ1-4, with D possibly TRBD1 on 6 matching bases. The CDR3 loop spans 15 amino acids. The germline gives CDR1 SEHNR, CDR2 FQNEAQ (reference sequence). The CDR3 is CASSPDRPTNEELFF. The DNA for the CDR3 is TGTGCCAGCAGCCCCGACAGGCCCACTAATGAAGAACTGTTTTTT.

This clonotype was detected ten times or more. This chain connects TRBV9 to TRBJ1-1; a weak D match, TRBD1 (5 bases). Germline V gene lookup returns CDR1 SGDLS and CDR2 YYNGEE. CDR3 length: 15 residues. Trimming removed 0 bases at V and 1 base at J, with 10 bases between. DNA of the CDR3: TGTGCCAGCAGCGTAGCTTGGACACCGAACACTGAAGCTTTCTTT. This gives the protein CASSVAWTPNTEAFF.

This clonotype was recorded at least ten times. The gene calls are TRBV29-1 and TRBJ2-5; D not certain. Trimming took 3 bases from V and 0 from J, leaving 8 bases between them. CDR3 length: 13 residues. Germline lookup yields CDR1 SQVTM and CDR2 ANQGSEA. The CDR3: CSVDVRNQETQYF. CDR3 nucleotide sequence: TGCAGCGTTGATGTCCGGAACCAAGAGACCCAGTACTTC.

This clonotype was recorded a few times. Since a much larger clone is just one base distant, this may be a read error. V usage is TRBV29-1 and J usage is TRBJ2-3; possible D gene TRBD2, 5 bases. V was pared by 0 bases and J by 8 bases, with 18 bases between. CDR3 length equals 15 residues. CDR1 and CDR2 (germline): SQVTM, ANQGSEA. The CDR3 is CSVEDKSRRALTQYF. In nucleotides, the CDR3 is TGCAGCGTTGAAGATAAAAGTCGGCGGGCCCTTACGCAGTATTTT.

V is TRBV24-1 and J is TRBJ1-1; D might be TRBD1 (5 bases). This CDR3 has 13 residues. V lost 10 bases and J 4 bases, leaving 15 bases between the germline ends. Germline V CDR1 and CDR2: KGHDR, SFDVKD. CDR3 residues: CATRGGTSTEAFF. CDR3 nucleotides: TGTGCCACGAGAGGAGGGACGAGCACTGAAGCTTTCTTT.

This clonotype was seen repeatedly, ten times or more. The chain is built from TRBV5-5 and TRBJ1-5; TRBD1 matches at 9 bases. This CDR3 is built from 16 residues. The junction had 5 bases not matched to a gene; V was cut back by 0 bases and J by 4 bases. CDR1 SGHKS and CDR2 YYEKEE come from the germline V gene (reference sequence). CDR3 DNA: TGTGCCAGCAGCTTGGTGGGGACAGGGCATAATCAGCCCCAGCATTTT. Translated: CASSLVGTGHNQPQHF.

This clonotype was seen ten or more times. The V gene is TRBV7-6, the J gene TRBJ2-1; 7 bases match TRBD2. With V trimmed by 1 base and J by 5 bases, 8 bases remained unmatched. The CDR3 contains 16 residues. Germline CDR1 reads SGHVS; CDR2 reads FNYEAQ. CDR3 sequence: CASSLVWRGTDNEQFF. DNA of the CDR3: TGTGCCAGCAGCTTAGTTTGGCGGGGGACGGACAATGAGCAGTTCTTC.

This clonotype turned up a few times. This chain uses TRBV4-1 with TRBJ2-7, with 7 bases matching TRBD2. This CDR3 spans 17 amino acids. V lost 0 bases to trimming and J lost 3 bases; unmatched junction nucleotides: 11. Germline CDR1 MGHRA, CDR2 YSYEKL. In DNA form, the CDR3 reads TGCGCCAGCAGCCAAGAGCAGGGAGCGGGATTACTCTACGAGCAGTACTTC. This encodes CASSQEQGAGLLYEQYF.

V and J are TRBV28 and TRBJ1-1; D remains ambiguous. This CDR3 has 18 residues. With 2 bases removed from V and 4 bases from J, the gap between germline ends came to 23 bases. Germline CDR1 reads MDHEN; CDR2 reads SYDVKM. This CDR3 reads CASSLPPPRAVIRTEAFF. The CDR3, as DNA: TGTGCCAGCAGTTTACCACCCCCAAGGGCGGTGATACGCACTGAAGCTTTCTTT.

This clonotype was seen many times. The rearrangement links TRBV28 to TRBJ2-5, with a possible D match to TRBD1 (6 bases). This CDR3 has 14 residues. V lost 5 bases to trimming and J lost 3 bases, with 13 bases between them. Germline V gives CDR1 MDHEN, CDR2 SYDVKM. The CDR3 here is CASSLTGIEETQYF. For the CDR3, the DNA is TGTGCCAGCAGTCTTACAGGGATCGAAGAGACCCAGTACTTC.

Of note for this clonotype: With a much larger clone just one base away, this may be a read error. The chain is built from TRBV7-9 and TRBJ1-2, with D tentatively TRBD1 (5 bases). Germline CDR1 reads SEHNR; CDR2 reads FQNEAQ (reference sequence). The CDR3 is made up of 14 amino acids. Trimming left V 8 bases short and J 4 bases short, with 17 bases between. The CDR3 DNA is TGTGCCAGCCGCCCGGGCAGGGTGGGCTATGGCTACACCTTC. Translation gives CASRPGRVGYGYTF. Full variable domain (missing parts from reference TRBV7-9 and TRBJ1-2): DTGVSQNPRHKITKRGQNVTFRCDPISEHNRLYWYRQTLGQGPEFLTYFQNEAQLEKSRLLSDRFSAERPKGSFSTLEIQRTEQGDSAMYLCASRPGRVGYGYTFGSGTRLTVV.

At least ten counts were recorded for this clonotype. The V call is TRBV27, the J call TRBJ1-1; D perhaps matches TRBD1 (6 bases). Trimming pared 1 base from V and 8 bases from J, leaving 14 bases between. This CDR3 region has 14 residues. CDR1 is MNHEY and CDR2 is SMNVEV in the germline V gene (reference sequence). CDR3 region: CASSLLGGPEEAFF. The CDR3 coding sequence is TGTGCCAGCAGTTTATTGGGGGGGCCGGAAGAAGCTTTCTTT.

This clonotype was counted at least ten times. The chain couples TRBV5-8 to TRBJ1-5; 7 bases match TRBD1. The CDR3 totals 14 residues. Unmatched junction bases numbered 6, after V lost 4 bases and J lost 5 bases. CDR1 is SGHTS, CDR2 YDEGEE, per germline. The CDR3 coding sequence is TGTGCCAGCAGCCTAAGACAGGGTCATCAGCCCCAGCATTTT. Its translation is CASSLRQGHQPQHF.

This clonotype was observed at least ten times. CDR3 loop: CASSPSGELFF. The CDR3 DNA sequence: TGTGCCAGCAGTCCGTCCGGGGAGCTGTTTTTT. The chain employs TRBV12-3 or TRBV12-4 and TRBJ2-2; no clear D gene. This CDR3 comprises 11 residues. Trimming removed 5 bases from V and 6 bases from J, with 4 bases in between.

The CDR3 nucleotides read TGCGCCAGCAGTCCAGCTAGCGGATTGTACAATGAGCAGTTCTTC. It specifies CASSPASGLYNEQFF. The chain combines TRBV4-1 with TRBJ2-1; 7 bases are a match to TRBD2. This CDR3 has 15 amino acids. With V trimmed by 6 bases and J by 4 bases, 9 bases remained unmatched. The germline gives CDR1 MGHRA, CDR2 YSYEKL.

At least ten counts were recorded for this clonotype. This sequence joins TRBV20-1 and TRBJ1-3; no clear D. The CDR3 has 17 amino acids. The V gene's germline CDR1 is DFQATT and CDR2 SNEGSKA (reference sequence). Between the trimmed V and J ends, which lost 1 base and 0 bases, there was a span of 16 bases. The CDR3 DNA reads TGCAGTGCTAGAGCTGGGCCCCCATTACTCTCTGGAAACACCATATATTTT. Its protein product is CSARAGPPLLSGNTIYF.

Only a few counts were recorded for this clonotype. A read error may produce the germline difference seen at one junction end. This chain uses TRBV3-1 with TRBJ2-7; 11 nucleotides match TRBD2. This CDR3 region has 13 residues. The germline CDR1 and CDR2 sequences are LGHDT and YNNKEL (reference sequence). CDR3 in amino acids: CASSPEGLADLDF. The CDR3 nucleotides are TGTGCCAGCAGCCCCGAGGGACTAGCGGACCTGGACTTC.

This clonotype has just a few counts. This chain links TRBV30 with TRBJ1-1; 10 bases line up with TRBD1. V dropped 8 bases and J dropped 3; count of bases not matched to a gene: 3. The CDR3 totals 12 residues. Germline CDR1 GTSNPN, CDR2 SVGIG (reference sequence). CDR3 region: CATGQGYTEAFF. The CDR3 DNA is TGTGCCACGGGACAGGGGTACACTGAAGCTTTCTTT.

This clonotype occurred many times. This chain uses TRBV29-1 with TRBJ2-2, with a weak D call TRBD2 (5 bases). The V gene's germline CDR1 is SQVTM and CDR2 ANQGSEA. The CDR3 has 15 residues. Trimming left V 4 bases short and J 1 base short, with 13 bases between. The CDR3 DNA is TGCAGCGTTGCCCCCCCAAGCGGGAACACCGGGGAGCTGTTTTTT. Residues: CSVAPPSGNTGELFF.

This clonotype showed up many times. V is TRBV5-1 and J is TRBJ2-7, with 15 bases aligning to TRBD2. With 6 bases clipped from V and 6 bases from J, the junction kept 7 bases outside the gene matches. The CDR3 contains 15 residues. The V gene's germline CDR1 is SGHRS and CDR2 YFSETQ. The CDR3 sequence is CASTGTSGGSGEQYF. DNA for the CDR3: TGCGCCAGCACCGGGACTAGCGGGGGGTCGGGCGAGCAGTACTTC.

This clonotype has more than one count but fewer than ten. The chain has TRBV4-1 and TRBJ2-3, with 11 nucleotides matching TRBD2. The germline CDR1 and CDR2 sequences are MGHRA and YSYEKL. The ends lost 3 bases at V and 4 bases at J; junction bases unmatched: 9. The CDR3 is 17 amino acids. The CDR3 DNA reads as TGCGCCAGCAGCCAGTCCACTAGCGGGGGTTTCTCAGATACGCAGTATTTT. Translation gives CASSQSTSGGFSDTQYF.

Note on this clonotype: This sequence may be a read error, since a much larger clone differs from it by one base. The conserved closing phenylalanine or tryptophan is absent in this CDR3, likely reflecting a read error. The gene calls are TRBV12-3 or TRBV12-4 and TRBJ2-3; possible D gene TRBD1, 6 bases. Trimming cost V 2 bases and J 0 bases, with 12 bases left between them. This CDR3 comprises 16 residues. The CDR3 DNA follows: TGTGCCAGCAGTTTAAAGGGGGAACTTAGCACAGATACGCAGTATTAT. Residues: CASSLKGELSTDTQYY.

Regarding this clonotype: This may stem from a read error, because a much larger clone lies one nucleotide away. J is TRBJ2-3 and V is TRBV19, with D perhaps TRBD1 (5 bases). Germline V gene sequence: CDR1 LNHDA, CDR2 SQIVND (reference sequence). This CDR3 spans 16 amino acids. The CDR3 sequence: CTSSPNPGHFTDTQYF. CDR3 coding DNA: TGTACCAGTAGCCCGAATCCCGGACATTTCACAGATACGCAGTATTTT.

This clonotype was seen a few times. The chain recombines TRBV29-1 with TRBJ2-3; 8 nucleotides agree with TRBD2. V shed 4 bases and J 5 bases; nucleotides not matched to a gene: 14. Germline values: CDR1 SQVTM, CDR2 ANQGSEA. The CDR3 extends over 16 amino acids. The CDR3 spells CSVVELRGAIGDTQYF. The CDR3 coding sequence is TGCAGCGTTGTGGAGTTGCGGGGGGCGATCGGAGATACGCAGTATTTT.

The V and J genes are TRBV11-2 and TRBJ2-7; 8 positions agree with TRBD1. The germline CDR1 and CDR2 sequences are SGHAT and FQNNGV. This CDR3 is built from 15 residues. The J segment lost 6 bases and the V segment lost 3 bases, leaving 10 bases of the junction unmatched. CDR3 nucleotide sequence: TGTGCCAGCAGCTTCCCCGGACAGGGTGGCAGCGAGCAGTACTTC. Residues: CASSFPGQGGSEQYF.

On this clonotype: This clone may be a read error of a much larger clone one base away. The rearrangement links TRBV30 to TRBJ1-3; D remains unclear. Germline CDR1 GTSNPN, CDR2 SVGIG (reference sequence). This CDR3 is 14 amino acids long. The chain's CDR3 is CAWMPMTSGDTIYF. For the CDR3, the DNA is TGTGCCTGGATGCCAATGACCTCTGGAGACACCATATATTTT.

This CDR3 reads CASIRLDRTGIDTEAFF. The CDR3 bases are TGTGCCAGCATACGATTAGATAGAACAGGGATTGACACTGAAGCTTTCTTT. V and J are TRBV27 and TRBJ1-1, with D perhaps TRBD1 (6 bases). The CDR3 is made up of 17 amino acids. Germline V gene lookup returns CDR1 MNHEY and CDR2 SMNVEV (reference sequence). Trimming stripped 7 bases from V and 3 bases from J, with 24 bases between.

This clonotype was recorded many times. The chain combines TRBV7-9 with TRBJ2-5; 7 positions agree with TRBD1. CDR1 and CDR2 from the germline V gene are SEHNR and FQNEAQ (reference sequence). Losses at the gene ends were 1 base for V and 2 bases for J; bases not matched to a gene: 7. The CDR3 extends over 16 amino acids. The CDR3 DNA sequence: TGTGCCAGCAGCTTAGACATATGGGACAGACAAGAGACCCAGTACTTC. Amino acid sequence: CASSLDIWDRQETQYF.